This record looks at one TCR beta chain sequence and its context. The antigen is not known. Profiling relied on immunoSEQ multiplex PCR, and the TCRdb table lists in-frame clones only, not all of them. This sample carries 20,000 to 25,000 clones, about four fifths of them seen once, and the ten largest clones take about 5.3%. Germline V gives CDR1 ENHRY, CDR2 SYGVKD. The CDR3 consists of 14 residues. With 5 bases removed from V and 3 bases from J, the gap between germline ends came to 10 bases. The sample is drawn from a study of vaccination effects on CD4 cells after COVID-19. Study observations and caveats: Sampling in the study covered few convalescent patients and included no early post-infection timepoints. There was only 1 of 255 vaccine-induced clones in healthy vaccinees that cross-reacted with common cold coronaviruses.

In the ViraFEST assay, antigen-specific CD4+ clonotypes were identified by expansion after peptide-pool stimulation. Cells that had been cultured for roughly eleven days were the source of isolated CD4+ T cells. The participants, recipients of two vaccine doses, got either BNT162b2 or mRNA-1273. Half the medium was swapped for IL-2 medium on days 3 and 7. This chain links TRBV10-3 with TRBJ1-4; D unclear. The input for sequencing was CD4+ T cells from PBMCs cultured with SARS-CoV-2 spike peptides, taken after COVID-19 vaccination. This sequence originates from a human donor who received a COVID-19 vaccine. Some clones in this sample may be carry-over from other donors' samples. This CDR3 is CAISSGGPNEKLFF. The CDR3 DNA reads TGTGCCATCAGTAGTGGAGGTCCTAATGAAAAACTGTTTTTT.